The TCR beta chain under discussion was sequenced for a study of CD8+ T cells in alopecia areata. Study-level information: Administration of oral tofacitinib to treated patients was at 5 to 10 mg twice daily. Affected scalp percentage determined the severity score of treated patients.

cDNA reverse transcribed from extracted RNA served as the sequencing template. The table came from immunoSEQ multiplex PCR; TCRdb's copy has only in-frame clones and leaves some out. The data show roughly 200,000 clones, about 60% seen once. Comments on this clone: What it recognizes is unknown.

Treatment indicated: oral pan-JAK inhibitor, 5-10 mg twice daily. Samples from alopecia areata patients were lesional scalp punch biopsies and peripheral blood. Study-wide points: Normal skin contains resident alphabeta T cells, and these are also sequenced in scalp samples.

The clonotype originates from a human donor with alopecia areata. Sequencing was performed on CD8+ T cells sorted from blood, taken at week 24, from a patient treated with tofacitinib.

CDR3 in DNA: TGTGCCAGCAGTAATCTAGCGGGGGACCAAGAGACCCAGTACTTC. Residues: CASSNLAGDQETQYF. This chain uses TRBV27 with TRBJ2-5, with 10 bases that match TRBD2. Trimming at V came to 5 bases and at J to 0 bases, leaving 3 bases not matched to a gene. The CDR3 totals 15 residues. The germline CDR1 and CDR2 sequences are MNHEY and SMNVEV (reference sequence).